This T cell receptor beta chain was identified during a study of T cell repertoires in cytomegalovirus infection. MiXCR, run by TCRdb on the reads, gives a single entry per CDR3 protein. Among about 490,000 distinct CDR3 sequences listed, more than 20% were seen once. With 4 bases removed from V and 4 bases from J, the gap between germline ends came to 10 bases. Germline V gene data show CDR1 as SNHLY and CDR2 as FYNNEI. The CDR3 totals 14 residues. The sample holds a few counts of this clonotype. The source material was PBMCs. This clonotype was sampled from a human donor in good health (CMV status not recorded). Some clones in this sample may be carry-over from other donors' samples. The chain combines TRBV2 with TRBJ2-2, with D perhaps matching TRBD2 (6 bases). The CDR3 region is CASSVLASTGELFF. The CDR3 nucleotides are TGTGCCAGCAGTGTCCTAGCGTCCACCGGGGAGCTGTTTTTT. The entire variable domain, with the rest obtained from reference TRBV2 and TRBJ2-2, is as follows: EPEVTQTPSHQVTQMGQEVILRCVPISNHLYFYWYRQILGQKVEFLVSFYNNEISEKSEIFDDQFSVERPDGSNFTLKIRSTKLEDSAMYFCASSVLASTGELFFGEGSRLTVL.